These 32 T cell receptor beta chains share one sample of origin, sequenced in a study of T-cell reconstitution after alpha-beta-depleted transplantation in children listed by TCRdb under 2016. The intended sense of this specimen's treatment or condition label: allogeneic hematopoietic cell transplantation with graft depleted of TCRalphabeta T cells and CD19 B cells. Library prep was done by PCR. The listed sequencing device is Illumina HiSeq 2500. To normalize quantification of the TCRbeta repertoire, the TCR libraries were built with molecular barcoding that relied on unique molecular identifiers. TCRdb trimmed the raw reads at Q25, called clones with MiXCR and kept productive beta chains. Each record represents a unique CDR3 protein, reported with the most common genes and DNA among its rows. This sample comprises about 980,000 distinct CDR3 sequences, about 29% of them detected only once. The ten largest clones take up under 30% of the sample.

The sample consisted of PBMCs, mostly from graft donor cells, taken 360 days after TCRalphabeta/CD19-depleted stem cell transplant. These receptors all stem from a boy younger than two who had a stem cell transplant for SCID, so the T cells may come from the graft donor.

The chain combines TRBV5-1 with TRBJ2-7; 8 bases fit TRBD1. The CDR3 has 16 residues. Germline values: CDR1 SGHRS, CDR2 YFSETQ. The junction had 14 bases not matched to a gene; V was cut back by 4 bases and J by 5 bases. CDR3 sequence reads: CASSPGQGTSVDEQYF. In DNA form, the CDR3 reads TGCGCCAGCAGCCCAGGACAGGGCACATCGGTCGACGAGCAGTACTTC. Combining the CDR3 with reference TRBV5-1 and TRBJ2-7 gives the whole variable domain KAGVTQTPRYLIKTRGQQVTLSCSPISGHRSVSWYQQTPGQGLQFLFEYFSETQRNKGNFPGRFSGRQFSNSRSEMNVSTLELGDSALYLCASSPGQGTSVDEQYFGPGTRLTVT.

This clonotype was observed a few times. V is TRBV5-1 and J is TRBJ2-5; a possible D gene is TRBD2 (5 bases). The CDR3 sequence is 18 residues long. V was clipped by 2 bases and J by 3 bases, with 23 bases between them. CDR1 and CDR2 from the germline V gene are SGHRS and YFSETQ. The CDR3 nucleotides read TGCGCCAGCAGCTTATACGTGCTGGTGCCGAAGGGAGAAGAGACCCAGTACTTC. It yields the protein CASSLYVLVPKGEETQYF. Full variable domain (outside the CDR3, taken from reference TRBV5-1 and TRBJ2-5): KAGVTQTPRYLIKTRGQQVTLSCSPISGHRSVSWYQQTPGQGLQFLFEYFSETQRNKGNFPGRFSGRQFSNSRSEMNVSTLELGDSALYLCASSLYVLVPKGEETQYFGPGTRLLVL.

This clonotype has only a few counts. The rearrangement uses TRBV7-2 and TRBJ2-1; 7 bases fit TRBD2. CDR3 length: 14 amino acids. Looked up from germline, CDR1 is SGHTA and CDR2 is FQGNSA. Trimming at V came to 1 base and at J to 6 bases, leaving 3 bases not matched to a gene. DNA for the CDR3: TGTGCCAGCAGCTTAGTCCCTAGCGGCAATGAGCAGTTCTTC. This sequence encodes CASSLVPSGNEQFF.

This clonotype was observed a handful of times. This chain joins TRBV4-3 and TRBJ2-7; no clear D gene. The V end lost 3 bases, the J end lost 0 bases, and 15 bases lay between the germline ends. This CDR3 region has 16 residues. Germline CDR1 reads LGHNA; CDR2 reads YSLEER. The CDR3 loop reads CASSQGSQASSYEQYF. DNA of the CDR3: TGCGCCAGCAGCCAGGGCAGTCAGGCTAGCTCCTACGAGCAGTACTTC.

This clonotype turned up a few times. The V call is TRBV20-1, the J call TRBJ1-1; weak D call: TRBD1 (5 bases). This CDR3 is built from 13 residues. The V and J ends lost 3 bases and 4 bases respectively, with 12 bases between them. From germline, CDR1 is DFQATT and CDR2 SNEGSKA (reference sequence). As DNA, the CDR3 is TGCAGTGCTAGTTGGGGCTCGCGCACTGAAGCTTTCTTT. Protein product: CSASWGSRTEAFF.

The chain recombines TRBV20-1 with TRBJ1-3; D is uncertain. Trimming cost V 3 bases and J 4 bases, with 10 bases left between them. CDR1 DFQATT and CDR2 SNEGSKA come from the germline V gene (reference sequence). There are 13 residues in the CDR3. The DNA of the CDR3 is TGCAGTGCTAGGGAAAGGAGGGGAAACACCATATATTTT. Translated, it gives CSARERRGNTIYF.

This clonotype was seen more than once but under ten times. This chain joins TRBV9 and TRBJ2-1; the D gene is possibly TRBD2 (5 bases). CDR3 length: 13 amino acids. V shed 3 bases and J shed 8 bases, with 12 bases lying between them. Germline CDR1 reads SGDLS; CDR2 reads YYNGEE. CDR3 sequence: CASSGAISDEQFF. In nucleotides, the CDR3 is TGTGCCAGCAGCGGGGCCATTAGCGATGAGCAGTTCTTC.

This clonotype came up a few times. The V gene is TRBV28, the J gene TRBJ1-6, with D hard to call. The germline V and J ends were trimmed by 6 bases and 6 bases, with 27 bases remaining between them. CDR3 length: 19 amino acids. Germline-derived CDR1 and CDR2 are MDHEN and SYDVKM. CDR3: CASSPHRLGLKVSNSPLHF. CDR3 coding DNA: TGTGCCAGCAGCCCCCATCGCCTCGGGTTAAAAGTCAGTAATTCACCCCTCCACTTT.

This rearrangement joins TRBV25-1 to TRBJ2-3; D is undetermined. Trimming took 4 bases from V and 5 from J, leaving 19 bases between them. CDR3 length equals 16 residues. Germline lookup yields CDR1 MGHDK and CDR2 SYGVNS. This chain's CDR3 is CASSGRARVPLDTQYF. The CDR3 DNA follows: TGTGCCAGCAGTGGACGGGCCCGGGTTCCGCTAGATACGCAGTATTTT.

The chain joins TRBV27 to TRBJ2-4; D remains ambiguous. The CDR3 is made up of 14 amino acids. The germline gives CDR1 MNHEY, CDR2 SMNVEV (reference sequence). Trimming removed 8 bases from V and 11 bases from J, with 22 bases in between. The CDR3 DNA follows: TGTGCCAGCGGGGAAAGACGCCCCGAGGTTGTTCAGTACTTC. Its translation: CASGERRPEVVQYF.

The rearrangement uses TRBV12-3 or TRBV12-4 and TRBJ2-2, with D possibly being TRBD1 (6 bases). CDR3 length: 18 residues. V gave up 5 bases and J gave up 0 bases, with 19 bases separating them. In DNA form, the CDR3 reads TGTGCCAGCAGTCCCCGGGACAAGACGTTCGCGAACACCGGGGAGCTGTTTTTT. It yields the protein CASSPRDKTFANTGELFF.

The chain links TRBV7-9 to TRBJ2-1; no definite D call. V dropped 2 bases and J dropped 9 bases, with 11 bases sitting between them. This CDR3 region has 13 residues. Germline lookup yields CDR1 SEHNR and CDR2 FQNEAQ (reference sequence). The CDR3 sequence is CASSLSWHAEQFF. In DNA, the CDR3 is TGTGCCAGCAGCTTATCGTGGCATGCTGAGCAGTTCTTC.

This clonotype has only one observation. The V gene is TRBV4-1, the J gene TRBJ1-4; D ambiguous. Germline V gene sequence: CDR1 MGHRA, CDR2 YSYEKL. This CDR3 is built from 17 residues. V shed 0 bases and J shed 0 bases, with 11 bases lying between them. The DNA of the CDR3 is TGCGCCAGCAGCCAAGAAAGGATGGCAGCAACTAATGAAAAACTGTTTTTT. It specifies CASSQERMAATNEKLFF.

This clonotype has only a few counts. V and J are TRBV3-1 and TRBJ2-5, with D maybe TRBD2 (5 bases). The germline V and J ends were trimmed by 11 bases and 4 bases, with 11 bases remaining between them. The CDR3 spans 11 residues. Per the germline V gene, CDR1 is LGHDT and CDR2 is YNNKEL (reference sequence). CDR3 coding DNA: TGTGCCGCGGGCGTCTCAGAGACCCAGTACTTC. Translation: CAAGVSETQYF.

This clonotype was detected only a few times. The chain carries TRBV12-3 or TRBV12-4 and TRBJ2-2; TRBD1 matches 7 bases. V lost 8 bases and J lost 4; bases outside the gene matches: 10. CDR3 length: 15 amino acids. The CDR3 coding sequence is TGTGCCAGCTCCCGACCAGGGGGTACCACCGGGGAGCTGTTTTTT. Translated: CASSRPGGTTGELFF.

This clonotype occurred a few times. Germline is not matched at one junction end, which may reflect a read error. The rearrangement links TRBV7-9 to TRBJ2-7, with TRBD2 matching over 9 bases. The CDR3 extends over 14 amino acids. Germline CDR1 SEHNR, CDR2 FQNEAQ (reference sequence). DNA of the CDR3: TGTGCCAGCAGCATAGCGGGGGCCAAATACGAGCAGTACTTC. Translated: CASSIAGAKYEQYF.

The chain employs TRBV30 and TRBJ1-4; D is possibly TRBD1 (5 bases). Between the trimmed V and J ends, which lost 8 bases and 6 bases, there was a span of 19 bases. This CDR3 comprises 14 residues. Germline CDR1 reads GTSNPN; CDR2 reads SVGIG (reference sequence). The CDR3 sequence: CAAPRGAGYEKLFF. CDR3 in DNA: TGTGCCGCACCAAGGGGTGCAGGATATGAAAAACTGTTTTTT.

The CDR3 loop reads CASSWSGATDTQYF. CDR3 coding DNA: TGTGCCAGCAGTTGGTCGGGGGCCACAGATACGCAGTATTTT. The V gene is TRBV6-5, the J gene TRBJ2-3; the D gene could be TRBD1 or TRBD2 (6 bases each). The V and J ends lost 4 bases and 2 bases respectively, with 10 bases between them. Germline CDR1 MNHEY, CDR2 SVGAGI. The CDR3 has 14 residues.

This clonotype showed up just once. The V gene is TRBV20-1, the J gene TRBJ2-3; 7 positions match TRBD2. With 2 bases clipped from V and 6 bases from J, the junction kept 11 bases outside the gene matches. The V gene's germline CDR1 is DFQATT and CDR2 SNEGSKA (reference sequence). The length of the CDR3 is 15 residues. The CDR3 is CSARPPGLRSDTQYF. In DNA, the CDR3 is TGCAGTGCTAGACCCCCGGGACTAAGATCGGATACGCAGTATTTT.

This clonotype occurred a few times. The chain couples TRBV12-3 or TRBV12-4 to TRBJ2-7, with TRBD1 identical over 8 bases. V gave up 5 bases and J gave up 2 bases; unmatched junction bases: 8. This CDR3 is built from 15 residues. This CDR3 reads CASSLGQGRTYEQYF. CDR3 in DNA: TGTGCCAGCAGTCTCGGACAGGGTAGGACCTACGAGCAGTACTTC.

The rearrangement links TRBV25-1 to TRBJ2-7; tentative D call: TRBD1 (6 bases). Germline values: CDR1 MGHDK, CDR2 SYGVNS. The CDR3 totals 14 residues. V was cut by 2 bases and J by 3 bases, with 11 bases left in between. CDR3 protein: CASSEPGTLYEQYF. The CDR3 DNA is TGTGCCAGCAGTGAACCCGGGACACTCTACGAGCAGTACTTC.

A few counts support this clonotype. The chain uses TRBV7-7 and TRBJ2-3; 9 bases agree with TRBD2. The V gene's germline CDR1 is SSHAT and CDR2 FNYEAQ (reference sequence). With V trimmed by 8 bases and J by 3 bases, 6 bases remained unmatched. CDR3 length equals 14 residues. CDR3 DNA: TGTGCCAGCGGGCCGCTAGCGGGGACAGATACGCAGTATTTT. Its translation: CASGPLAGTDTQYF.

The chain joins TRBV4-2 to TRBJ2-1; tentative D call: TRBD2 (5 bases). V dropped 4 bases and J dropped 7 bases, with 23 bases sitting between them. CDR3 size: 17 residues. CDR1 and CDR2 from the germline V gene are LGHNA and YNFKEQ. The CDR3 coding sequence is TGTGCCAGCAGCCCTCACCCACCGGGTTCGACGGGGAATGAGCAGTTCTTC. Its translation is CASSPHPPGSTGNEQFF.

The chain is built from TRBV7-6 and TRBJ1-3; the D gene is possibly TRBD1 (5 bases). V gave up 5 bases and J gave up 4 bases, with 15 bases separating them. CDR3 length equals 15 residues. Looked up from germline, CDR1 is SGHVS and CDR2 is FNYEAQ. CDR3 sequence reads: CASSQGTPRGNTIYF. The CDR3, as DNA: TGTGCCAGCAGCCAAGGGACCCCGCGGGGAAACACCATATATTTT. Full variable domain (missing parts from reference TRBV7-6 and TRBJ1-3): GAGVSQSPRYKVTKRGQDVALRCDPISGHVSLYWYRQALGQGPEFLTYFNYEAQQDKSGLPNDRFSAERPEGSISTLTIQRTEQRDSAMYRCASSQGTPRGNTIYFGEGSWLTVV.

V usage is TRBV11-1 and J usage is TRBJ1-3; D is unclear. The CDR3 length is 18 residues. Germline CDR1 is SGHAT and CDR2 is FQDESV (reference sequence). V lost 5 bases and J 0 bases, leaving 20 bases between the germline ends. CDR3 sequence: CASSRSPSGRDSGNTIYF. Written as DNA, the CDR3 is TGTGCCAGCAGCCGCTCCCCCAGCGGACGTGACTCTGGAAACACCATATATTTT.

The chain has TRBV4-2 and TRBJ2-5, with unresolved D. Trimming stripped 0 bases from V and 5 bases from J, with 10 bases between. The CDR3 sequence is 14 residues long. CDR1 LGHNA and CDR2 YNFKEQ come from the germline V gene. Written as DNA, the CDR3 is TGTGCCAGCAGCCAAGAGGCAGCAGGCGAGACCCAGTACTTC. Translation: CASSQEAAGETQYF.

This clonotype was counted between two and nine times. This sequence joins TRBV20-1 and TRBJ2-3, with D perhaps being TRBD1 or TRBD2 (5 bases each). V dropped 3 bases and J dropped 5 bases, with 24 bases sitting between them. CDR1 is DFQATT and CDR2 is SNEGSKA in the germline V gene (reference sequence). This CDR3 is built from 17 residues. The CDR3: CSARGRRTILRGDTQYF. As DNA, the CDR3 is TGCAGTGCTAGGGGACGCAGGACCATCCTTAGGGGAGATACGCAGTATTTT.

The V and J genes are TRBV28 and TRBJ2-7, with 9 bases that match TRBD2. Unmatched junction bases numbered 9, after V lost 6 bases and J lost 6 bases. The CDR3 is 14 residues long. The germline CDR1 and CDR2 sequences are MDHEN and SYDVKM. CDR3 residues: CASRIAGVMSEQYF. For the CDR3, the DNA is TGTGCCAGCAGGATAGCGGGGGTCATGTCCGAGCAGTACTTC. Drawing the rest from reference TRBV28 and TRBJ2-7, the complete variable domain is DVKVTQSSRYLVKRTGEKVFLECVQDMDHENMFWYRQDPGLGLRLIYFSYDVKMKEKGDIPEGYSVSREKKERFSLILESASTNQTSMYLCASRIAGVMSEQYFGPGTRLTVT.

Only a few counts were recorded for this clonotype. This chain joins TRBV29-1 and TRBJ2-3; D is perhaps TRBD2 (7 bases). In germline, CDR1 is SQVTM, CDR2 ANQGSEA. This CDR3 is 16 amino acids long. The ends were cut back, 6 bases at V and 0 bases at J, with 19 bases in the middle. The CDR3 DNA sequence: TGCAGCGTCGAGGGCGGGGGCGGCCTTAGCACAGATACGCAGTATTTT. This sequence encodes CSVEGGGGLSTDTQYF.

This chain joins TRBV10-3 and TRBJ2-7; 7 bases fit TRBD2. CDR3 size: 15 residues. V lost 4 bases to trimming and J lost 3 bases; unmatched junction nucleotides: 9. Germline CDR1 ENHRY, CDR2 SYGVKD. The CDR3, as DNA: TGTGCCATCAGTGGGGGGGAGACTAGCCTCTACGAGCAGTACTTC. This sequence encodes CAISGGETSLYEQYF.

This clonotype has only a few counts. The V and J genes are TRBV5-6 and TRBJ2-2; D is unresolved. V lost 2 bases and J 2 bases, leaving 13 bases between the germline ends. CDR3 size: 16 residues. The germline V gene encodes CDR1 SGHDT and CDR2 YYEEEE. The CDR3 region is CASSLWPTLNTGELFF. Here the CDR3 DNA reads TGTGCCAGCAGCTTATGGCCCACGCTAAACACCGGGGAGCTGTTTTTT.

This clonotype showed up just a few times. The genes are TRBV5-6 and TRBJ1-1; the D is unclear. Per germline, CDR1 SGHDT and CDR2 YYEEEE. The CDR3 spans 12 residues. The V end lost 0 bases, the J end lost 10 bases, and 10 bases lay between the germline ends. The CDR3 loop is CASSLVPGRAFF. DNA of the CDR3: TGTGCCAGCAGCTTGGTCCCCGGAAGAGCTTTCTTT.